One and the same sample provided the 22 T cell receptor beta chains below, sequenced in a study of blood T cell repertoires in COVID-19. Only in-frame clones appear in the TCRdb table, and some are missing; sequencing was by immunoSEQ multiplex PCR. In the table there are about 100,000 clones, approximately 81% of which are singletons. The specimen was peripheral blood. These receptors came from a human donor in a cohort sampled during active COVID-19.

V is TRBV27 and J is TRBJ1-2, with 8 bases lining up with TRBD1. After removal of 6 bases from V and 5 bases from J, the junction contained 5 bases not matched to a gene. The CDR3 length is 13 residues. Germline V lookup: CDR1 MNHEY, CDR2 SMNVEV (reference sequence). CDR3: CASRPDRVYGYTF. CDR3 sequence (DNA): TGTGCCAGCAGGCCGGACAGGGTGTATGGCTACACCTTC.

The CDR3 sequence is CATTKRQGWAMAEQFF. The CDR3 region has the DNA TGTGCCACCACTAAACGACAGGGCTGGGCAATGGCTGAGCAGTTCTTC. The chain joins TRBV3-1 (or the pseudogene TRBV3-2) to TRBJ2-1; TRBD1 aligns across 7 bases. Germline V CDR1 and CDR2: LGHDT, YNNKEL (reference sequence). J was trimmed by 9 bases and V by 10 bases; bases with no gene match: 21. This CDR3 region has 16 residues.

The chain has TRBV11-2 and TRBJ2-1; D unresolved. The V gene lost 3 bases and the J gene lost 6 bases, with 6 bases spanning the gap. Germline loops: CDR1 SGHAT, CDR2 FQNNGV. The CDR3 sequence is 12 residues long. The chain's CDR3 is CASSFGLNEQFF. For the CDR3, the DNA is TGTGCCAGCAGCTTTGGGCTCAATGAGCAGTTCTTC.

The CDR3 loop reads CASSLAVGGYNEQYF. The CDR3 nucleotides read TGTGCCAGCAGCTTAGCGGTTGGAGGGTACAACGAGCAGTACTTC. This chain joins TRBV7-2 and TRBJ2-7; a weak D match, TRBD2 (6 bases). The CDR3 consists of 15 residues. Trimming left V 0 bases short and J 5 bases short, with 14 bases between. CDR1 and CDR2 (germline): SGHTA, FQGNSA.

The genes are TRBV7-6 and TRBJ2-1, with D unresolved. This CDR3 contains 14 residues. Trimming pared 5 bases from V and 2 bases from J, leaving 10 bases between. The germline CDR1 and CDR2 sequences are SGHVS and FNYEAQ. CDR3 DNA: TGTGCCAGCAGCCTAACGGTCACCTACAATGAGCAGTTCTTC. Its protein is CASSLTVTYNEQFF.

This clone is a singleton in its sample. The chain links TRBV19 to TRBJ1-4, with D unclear. Between the trimmed V and J ends, which lost 7 bases and 2 bases, there was a span of 8 bases. The CDR3 sequence is 13 residues long. Germline V CDR1 and CDR2: LNHDA, SQIVND (reference sequence). The CDR3, as DNA: TGTGCCAGTAAGAGTTCTACTAATGAAAAACTGTTTTTT. Translating gives CASKSSTNEKLFF.

The chain combines TRBV5-1 with TRBJ2-3; D is ambiguous. This CDR3 is built from 14 residues. CDR1 and CDR2 from the germline V gene are SGHRS and YFSETQ. V was clipped by 0 bases and J by 0 bases, with 5 bases between them. The CDR3 DNA is TGCGCCAGCAGCTTGGCCGTCAGCACAGATACGCAGTATTTT. It is translated as CASSLAVSTDTQYF.

The chain links TRBV3-1 (or the pseudogene TRBV3-2) to TRBJ1-4; D remains unclear. This CDR3 region has 16 residues. Deletions cut 4 bases from V and 2 bases from J, with 14 bases between. The germline V gene encodes CDR1 LGHDT and CDR2 YNNKEL (reference sequence). The CDR3 coding sequence is TGTGCCAGCAGCCCAGGCTCCGGGAGGACTAATGAAAAACTGTTTTTT. Residues: CASSPGSGRTNEKLFF.

V gene TRBV9 combines with J gene TRBJ1-2; perhaps TRBD1 as D (6 bases). Germline values: CDR1 SGDLS, CDR2 YYNGEE. V was shortened by 4 bases and J by 3 bases, with 19 bases between the two germline ends. This CDR3 spans 16 amino acids. CDR3 loop: CASSPSGGARDYGYTF. The DNA for the CDR3 is TGTGCCAGCAGCCCCTCGGGGGGGGCGCGGGACTATGGCTACACCTTC.

The gene calls are TRBV6-2 or TRBV6-3 and TRBJ2-1; 8 nucleotides line up with TRBD2. This CDR3 has 14 residues. Germline CDR1 reads MNHEY; CDR2 reads SVGEGT. V lost 5 bases to trimming and J lost 6 bases; unmatched junction nucleotides: 6. The CDR3 loop is CASSPGGGRNEQFF. The CDR3 DNA reads TGTGCCAGCAGTCCGGGAGGGGGGCGCAATGAGCAGTTCTTC.

The table lists this clone with a count of one. The chain combines TRBV11-2 with TRBJ2-5; TRBD2 might be the D (7 bases). Germline V gene data show CDR1 as SGHAT and CDR2 as FQNNGV. The CDR3 consists of 16 residues. V was pared by 4 bases and J by 5 bases, with 20 bases between. The CDR3 nucleotides read TGTGCCAGCAGCTACGCAGGAGGGGGGGGCCCGGAGACCCAGTACTTC. It encodes CASSYAGGGGPETQYF.

The V and J genes are TRBV11-3 and TRBJ2-1; 7 bases are a match to TRBD2. Trimming cost V 6 bases and J 12 bases; bases outside gene matches: 8. The CDR3 runs to 12 residues. CDR1 and CDR2 from the germline V gene are SGHNT and YENEEA. The CDR3 here is CASSSTGLGQFF. CDR3 coding DNA: TGTGCCAGCAGTTCGACTGGACTAGGGCAGTTCTTC.

Regarding this clone: Different DNA sequences within this sample yield the same CDR3. The chain couples TRBV5-1 to TRBJ1-6; 7 positions agree with TRBD1. Germline lookup yields CDR1 SGHRS and CDR2 YFSETQ. The CDR3 extends over 14 amino acids. With V trimmed by 1 base and J by 7 bases, 2 bases remained unmatched. The DNA of the CDR3 is TGCGCCAGCAGCTTGCAGGGGGTGAATTCACCCCTCCACTTT. It specifies CASSLQGVNSPLHF.

This clone was counted once. The chain combines TRBV5-1 with TRBJ1-5; 7 bases match TRBD1. The CDR3 spans 14 residues. CDR1 is SGHRS and CDR2 is YFSETQ in the germline V gene. V was clipped by 4 bases and J by 4 bases; unmatched bases: 5. CDR3 loop: CASSPGTANQPQHF. The CDR3 DNA follows: TGCGCCAGCAGCCCCGGGACAGCTAATCAGCCCCAGCATTTT. Supplemented by reference TRBV5-1 and TRBJ1-5, the full variable domain reads KAGVTQTPRYLIKTRGQQVTLSCSPISGHRSVSWYQQTPGQGLQFLFEYFSETQRNKGNFPGRFSGRQFSNSRSEMNVSTLELGDSALYLCASSPGTANQPQHFGDGTRLSIL.

As concerns this clone: Germline and junction disagree at one end, which may indicate a read error. V and J are TRBV7-7 and TRBJ2-1, with D tentatively TRBD1 (6 bases). Germline values: CDR1 SSHAT, CDR2 FNYEAQ (reference sequence). The CDR3 totals 15 residues. The DNA for the CDR3 is TGTGCTAGCAGCCAACTCATCGGGACACACAATGAGCAGTTCTTC. Protein product: CASSQLIGTHNEQFF.

The chain is built from TRBV5-5 and TRBJ1-2, with a weak D call TRBD1 (6 bases). The germline V gene has CDR1 SGHKS and CDR2 YYEKEE (reference sequence). The CDR3 runs to 13 residues. Trimming removed 3 bases at V and 8 bases at J, with 14 bases between. In DNA form, the CDR3 reads TGTGCCAGCAGCTGGGAGACAGGAGGCGGCTACACCTTC. As protein: CASSWETGGGYTF.

V usage is TRBV9 and J usage is TRBJ1-3; D uncertain. The V end lost 0 bases, the J end lost 4 bases, and 11 bases lay between the germline ends. The germline CDR1 and CDR2 sequences are SGDLS and YYNGEE. This CDR3 comprises 15 residues. The CDR3 region is CASSVDPGLGNTIYF. DNA of the CDR3: TGTGCCAGCAGCGTAGACCCGGGTTTAGGAAACACCATATATTTT.

The chain uses TRBV9 and TRBJ1-2; 8 nucleotides line up with TRBD1. CDR3 length: 16 amino acids. CDR1 is SGDLS and CDR2 is YYNGEE in the germline V gene. Trimming cost V 0 bases and J 4 bases; bases outside gene matches: 8. DNA of the CDR3: TGTGCCAGCAGCGTAGGGTCAGGGGGCGAGGGCTATGGCTACACCTTC. This encodes CASSVGSGGEGYGYTF.

The J gene is TRBJ1-2, the V gene TRBV7-9; 7 nucleotides match TRBD1. The CDR3 totals 16 residues. Germline V CDR1 and CDR2: SEHNR, FQNEAQ (reference sequence). Unmatched junction bases numbered 12, after V lost 0 bases and J lost 8 bases. The chain's CDR3 is CASSLAKTPQGEGYTF. In DNA form, the CDR3 reads TGTGCCAGCAGCTTAGCTAAAACCCCCCAGGGGGAGGGCTACACCTTC.

DNA for the CDR3: TGTGCCAGCAGTGTGCGTCAGGGGTCCGAGACCCAGTACTTC. This gives the protein CASSVRQGSETQYF. This chain joins TRBV2 and TRBJ2-5; D perhaps matches TRBD1 (6 bases). CDR3 length equals 14 residues. Trimming cost V 4 bases and J 5 bases, with 14 bases left between them. The germline V gene has CDR1 SNHLY and CDR2 FYNNEI. Drawing the rest from reference TRBV2 and TRBJ2-5, the complete variable domain is EPEVTQTPSHQVTQMGQEVILRCVPISNHLYFYWYRQILGQKVEFLVSFYNNEISEKSEIFDDQFSVERPDGSNFTLKIRSTKLEDSAMYFCASSVRQGSETQYFGPGTRLLVL.

V gene TRBV19 combines with J gene TRBJ2-7; 9 positions agree with TRBD2. The CDR3 consists of 14 residues. The V gene's germline CDR1 is LNHDA and CDR2 SQIVND (reference sequence). V dropped 5 bases and J dropped 2; count of bases not matched to a gene: 4. CDR3: CASSSSGGPYEQYF. In nucleotides, the CDR3 is TGTGCCAGTAGTTCCAGCGGGGGGCCCTACGAGCAGTACTTC.

The chain has TRBV4-3 and TRBJ2-5, with D possibly matching TRBD2 (6 bases). CDR1 is LGHNA, CDR2 YSLEER, per germline. The CDR3 runs 14 residues. V was clipped by 1 base and J by 3 bases, with 9 bases between them. This CDR3 reads CASSQGLGEETQYF. The CDR3 DNA follows: TGCGCCAGCAGCCAAGGACTAGGGGAAGAGACCCAGTACTTC.